Sequencing of this TCR beta chain was carried out in a study of technical replicates of blood from a handful of donors. Germline V gives CDR1 SGHRS, CDR2 YFSETQ. The CDR3 runs 13 residues. Trimming at V came to 4 bases and at J to 3 bases, leaving 4 bases not matched to a gene. Sequencing used immunoSEQ multiplex PCR; TCRdb keeps in-frame clones, though not all of them. The sample contains roughly 60,000 clones, roughly 90% of which appear only once. The J gene is TRBJ2-7, the V gene TRBV5-1, with TRBD1 identical over 7 bases. The sample was PBMCs. The clonotype was recovered from a human donor in good health. Some clones in this sample may be carry-over from other donors' samples. CDR3 protein: CASSLQGVYEQYF. In nucleotides, the CDR3 is TGCGCCAGCAGCCTTCAGGGGGTCTACGAGCAGTACTTC.